This T cell receptor (beta chain) originates from a study of blood T cell repertoires in COVID-19. The wider study: Some COVID-19 samples were acute and others convalescent; all came from the United States, Italy and Spain.

Trimming at V came to 6 bases and at J to 4 bases, leaving 2 bases not matched to a gene. The CDR3 is 13 amino acids. From germline, CDR1 is ENHRY and CDR2 SYGVKD. Original analysis: Using reference gene primer amplification, nucleated cell counts were estimated. The repertoire was sequenced with immunoSEQ multiplex PCR; TCRdb's copy has only in-frame clones and lacks some. The V and J calls and the clone size are those of that table, but D and trimming were determined from the DNA. This table holds some 350,000 clones, about 83% found once. The clonotype originates from a man aged 25 to 40 with active or convalescent COVID-19. Sample: peripheral blood. The chain is built from TRBV10-3 and TRBJ1-4, with 7 bases that match TRBD1. Here the CDR3 reads CAIRTGVNEKLFF. The CDR3 nucleotides are TGTGCCATCAGAACAGGGGTTAATGAAAAACTGTTTTTT.